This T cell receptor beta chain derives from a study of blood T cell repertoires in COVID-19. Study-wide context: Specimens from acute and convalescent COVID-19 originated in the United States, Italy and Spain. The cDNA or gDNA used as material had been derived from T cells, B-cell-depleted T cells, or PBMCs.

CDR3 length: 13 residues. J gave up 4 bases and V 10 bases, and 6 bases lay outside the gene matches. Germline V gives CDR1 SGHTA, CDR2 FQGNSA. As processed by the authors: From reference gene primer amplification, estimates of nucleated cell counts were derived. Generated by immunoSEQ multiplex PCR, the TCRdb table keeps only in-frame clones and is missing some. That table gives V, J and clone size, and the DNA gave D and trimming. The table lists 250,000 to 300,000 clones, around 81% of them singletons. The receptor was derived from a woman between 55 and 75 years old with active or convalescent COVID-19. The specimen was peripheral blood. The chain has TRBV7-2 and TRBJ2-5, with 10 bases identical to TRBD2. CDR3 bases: TGTGCCATCCTAGCGGGGGCGGGAGAGACCCAGTACTTC. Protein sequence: CAILAGAGETQYF.